Included here is one T cell receptor beta chain sequence, with context. These data belong to a study of cytomegalovirus exposure and HLA in healthy donors. Germline V gene data show CDR1 as LNHNV and CDR2 as YYDKDF (reference sequence). The CDR3 runs to 13 residues. V dropped 7 bases and J dropped 6 bases, with 15 bases sitting between them. In the PCR, 60 Vbeta and 13 Jbeta primers were used. Sequencing was performed with immunoSEQ multiplex PCR; in TCRdb, only in-frame clones are kept and a portion is missing. The top ten clones hold approximately 1.9% of a sample with 150,000 to 200,000 clones, approximately 80% of them seen once.

The sequenced sample was PBMCs. The TCR comes from a young man in good health and CMV-seronegative. The chain is built from TRBV15 and TRBJ1-2; D not resolved. In DNA form, the CDR3 reads TGTGCCACCACAGTGGTTGGTAAGAATGGCTACACCTTC. It translates to CATTVVGKNGYTF.